The sequence of this T cell receptor beta chain was determined in a study of T cell responses to AZD1222 COVID-19 vaccine. The repertoire was sequenced with immunoSEQ multiplex PCR; TCRdb's copy has only in-frame clones and lacks some. Of roughly 140,000 clones listed, 75% to 90% are singletons. The starting material was peripheral blood, obtained after recovery from COVID-19. The sequence derives from an adult who had recovered from COVID-19.

CDR3 residues: CASGSGSFYGYTF. The CDR3 DNA reads as TGTGCCAGCGGGTCAGGCTCCTTCTATGGCTACACCTTC. The chain uses TRBV27 and TRBJ1-2; D call uncertain. The germline V gene encodes CDR1 MNHEY and CDR2 SMNVEV (reference sequence). Trimming took off 8 bases at V and 4 bases at J, with 14 bases between the two ends. The CDR3 is 13 amino acids.